Below are 12 T cell receptor beta chains sequenced from a single sample in a study of T-cell memory formation after mild COVID-19. One entry per CDR3 protein, called by TCRdb with MiXCR from the 5' RACE reads. This table holds roughly 89,000 distinct CDR3 sequences, 10% to 15% found once. Material: PBMCs or a T cell subset sorted from them (not recorded which). The receptors come from an adult woman who had mild COVID-19 (a few samples of this study predate the infection). Cell type and time point are not known.

This clonotype appeared once. This chain joins TRBV30 and TRBJ2-7, with D perhaps TRBD1 (6 bases). The CDR3 loop spans 11 amino acids. V lost 8 bases and J 5 bases, leaving 13 bases between the germline ends. The germline V gene has CDR1 GTSNPN and CDR2 SVGIG (reference sequence). The CDR3 region is CAIGQTNEQYF. The CDR3 coding sequence is TGTGCCATAGGACAGACGAACGAGCAGTACTTC. The full variable domain, in which reference TRBV30 and TRBJ2-7 provide the parts outside the CDR3, is SQTIHQWPATLVQPVGSPLSLECTVEGTSNPNLYWYRQAAGRGLQLLFYSVGIGQISSEVPQNLSASRPQDRQFILSSKKLLLSDSGFYLCAIGQTNEQYFGPGTRLTVT.

This clonotype has only a few counts. The genes are TRBV4-2 and TRBJ2-7; 11 bases are a match to TRBD1. Losses at the gene ends were 0 bases for V and 4 bases for J; bases not matched to a gene: 5. The CDR3 has 16 amino acids. Germline V gene data show CDR1 as LGHNA and CDR2 as YNFKEQ. CDR3 protein: CASSQERDRGGYEQYF. The CDR3 DNA sequence: TGTGCCAGCAGCCAAGAACGGGACAGGGGGGGGTACGAGCAGTACTTC.

The chain links TRBV9 to TRBJ2-7; TRBD2 aligns across 8 bases. This CDR3 has 15 amino acids. V was pared by 3 bases and J by 2 bases, with 7 bases of the junction left unmatched. Germline lookup yields CDR1 SGDLS and CDR2 YYNGEE. This CDR3 is CASSAGERGTYEQYF. The DNA of the CDR3 is TGTGCCAGCAGCGCCGGGGAGCGGGGGACCTACGAGCAGTACTTC.

The genes are TRBV6-5 and TRBJ2-3; D not certain. V shed 2 bases and J shed 5 bases, with 8 bases lying between them. The CDR3 is made up of 13 amino acids. CDR1 and CDR2 from the germline V gene are MNHEY and SVGAGI. CDR3 coding DNA: TGTGCCAGCAGTTACGTGGGTGGAGATACGCAGTATTTT. This codes for CASSYVGGDTQYF.

This clonotype was observed a few times. The chain has TRBV19 and TRBJ2-6, with D unresolved. The CDR3 totals 13 residues. Germline CDR1 and CDR2: LNHDA and SQIVND (reference sequence). V dropped 2 bases and J dropped 1 base, with 0 bases sitting between them. The CDR3 DNA is TGTGCCAGTAGTATATCTGGGGCCAACGTCCTGACTTTC. It specifies CASSISGANVLTF. The complete variable domain, with remaining parts taken from reference TRBV19 and TRBJ2-6, reads DGGITQSPKYLFRKEGQNVTLSCEQNLNHDAMYWYRQDPGQGLRLIYYSQIVNDFQKGDIAEGYSVSREKKESFPLTVTSAQKNPTAFYLCASSISGANVLTFGAGSRLTVL.

V gene TRBV27 combines with J gene TRBJ2-7; TRBD1 aligns across 11 bases. CDR1 MNHEY and CDR2 SMNVEV come from the germline V gene (reference sequence). The CDR3 length is 15 residues. V shed 4 bases and J 3 bases; nucleotides not matched to a gene: 5. The CDR3 DNA is TGTGCCAGCAGTTCTGGGACAGGGGGGATCTACGAGCAGTACTTC. Encoded protein: CASSSGTGGIYEQYF.

In this sample, this clonotype turned up a few times. V and J are TRBV6-5 and TRBJ2-3, with 8 nucleotides matching TRBD1. The germline V gene has CDR1 MNHEY and CDR2 SVGAGI. V trimming: 2 bases; J trimming: 0 bases; junction bases outside the gene matches: 4. The CDR3 runs to 16 residues. Written as DNA, the CDR3 is TGTGCCAGCAGTTACCTGCAGGGGGCTAGCACAGATACGCAGTATTTT. Translated: CASSYLQGASTDTQYF.

Only a few counts were recorded for this clonotype. The genes are TRBV4-1 and TRBJ1-1, with TRBD1 matching over 9 bases. The CDR3 sequence is 15 residues long. With V trimmed by 4 bases and J by 2 bases, 5 bases remained unmatched. In germline, CDR1 is MGHRA, CDR2 YSYEKL. Here the CDR3 DNA reads TGCGCCAGCAGCCCGGGACAGGGTACAAACACTGAAGCTTTCTTT. Residues: CASSPGQGTNTEAFF.

This clonotype was seen only a few times. This sequence joins TRBV12-3 or TRBV12-4 and TRBJ2-3; D is unresolved. V was cut by 4 bases and J by 4 bases, with 3 bases left in between. The CDR3 runs 11 residues. DNA of the CDR3: TGTGCCAGCAGTTCGGCAGATACGCAGTATTTT. Translation: CASSSADTQYF.

The V and J genes are TRBV7-9 and TRBJ2-4; tentatively, D is TRBD1 (6 bases). The CDR3 sequence is 18 residues long. Between the trimmed V and J ends, which lost 5 bases and 0 bases, there was a span of 20 bases. CDR1 is SEHNR and CDR2 is FQNEAQ in the germline V gene (reference sequence). CDR3 region: CASSQTTGRDGAKNIQYF. In DNA, the CDR3 is TGTGCCAGCAGCCAGACGACAGGACGGGACGGAGCCAAAAACATTCAGTACTTC.

V and J are TRBV20-1 and TRBJ2-5; D is unclear. The CDR3 length is 12 residues. Deletions cut 3 bases from V and 3 bases from J, with 8 bases between. The germline gives CDR1 DFQATT, CDR2 SNEGSKA (reference sequence). The CDR3 region is CSARINEETQYF. Written as DNA, the CDR3 is TGCAGTGCTAGGATAAATGAAGAGACCCAGTACTTC.

The V gene is TRBV7-9, the J gene TRBJ2-5; 10 bases align to TRBD1. Unmatched junction bases numbered 6, after V lost 1 base and J lost 4 bases. The CDR3 spans 16 residues. Germline V gene data show CDR1 as SEHNR and CDR2 as FQNEAQ (reference sequence). CDR3 in amino acids: CASSLGPGQGVETQYF. The CDR3, as DNA: TGTGCCAGCAGCTTAGGCCCTGGACAGGGGGTAGAGACCCAGTACTTC.